The 18 T cell receptor beta chains listed next were all sequenced from one sample in a study of blood T cell repertoires in COVID-19. The repertoire was sequenced with immunoSEQ multiplex PCR; TCRdb's copy has only in-frame clones and lacks some. The sample yields 200,000 to 250,000 clones, under 90% seen once. The source material was peripheral blood. The receptors shown here come from a woman of 80 years or more with COVID-19, enrolled during active disease.

The chain carries TRBV4-1 and TRBJ1-5; D remains unclear. Trimming cost V 5 bases and J 4 bases, with 15 bases left between them. The CDR3 totals 15 residues. The germline gives CDR1 MGHRA, CDR2 YSYEKL. CDR3 sequence: CASSLAALINQPQHF. CDR3 DNA sequence: TGCGCCAGCAGCTTGGCAGCACTAATAAATCAGCCCCAGCATTTT.

V is TRBV5-6 and J is TRBJ1-2; tentative D call: TRBD1 (5 bases). The CDR3 length is 12 residues. V lost 4 bases and J 8 bases, leaving 12 bases between the germline ends. CDR1 and CDR2 from the germline V gene are SGHDT and YYEEEE. CDR3 bases: TGTGCCAGCAGCCTGCAGGGCCGGGGCTACACCTTC. Translation: CASSLQGRGYTF.

For this clone: A read error may produce the germline difference seen at one junction end. The CDR3 coding sequence is TGTGCCAGCAGTCAAGCGTTGACAGGGGGCATCGCTGAAGCTTTCTTT. Translation: CASSQALTGGIAEAFF. The J gene is TRBJ1-1, the V gene TRBV6-1, with 10 bases aligning to TRBD1. CDR3 size: 16 residues. Germline V gives CDR1 MNHNS, CDR2 SASEGT.

The V and J genes are TRBV27 and TRBJ1-2; D perhaps matches TRBD1 (6 bases). Germline V gene sequence: CDR1 MNHEY, CDR2 SMNVEV (reference sequence). Trimming removed 6 bases at V and 7 bases at J, with 18 bases between. The CDR3 has 14 amino acids. The CDR3 nucleotides are TGTGCCAGCAGGGGCTCCGGGGGGGGCGGTGGCTACACCTTC. Its translation is CASRGSGGGGGYTF.

This sequence joins TRBV7-8 and TRBJ1-6, with a possible D match to TRBD1 (6 bases). The CDR3 loop spans 15 amino acids. CDR1 SGHVS and CDR2 FQNEAQ come from the germline V gene. Trimming removed 3 bases from V and 7 bases from J, with 13 bases in between. Here the CDR3 reads CASSFQGWGNSPLHF. The CDR3 bases are TGTGCCAGCAGCTTCCAGGGGTGGGGGAATTCACCCCTCCACTTT.

The CDR3 nucleotides are TGTGCCAGCAGCCATCAGAACACTGAAGCTTTCTTT. This encodes CASSHQNTEAFF. The gene calls are TRBV3-1 (or the pseudogene TRBV3-2) and TRBJ1-1, with D uncertain. CDR1 LGHDT and CDR2 YNNKEL come from the germline V gene (reference sequence). V was shortened by 3 bases and J by 1 base, with 3 bases between the two germline ends. CDR3 length equals 12 residues.

The rearrangement uses TRBV5-1 and TRBJ1-1, with 10 bases fitting TRBD1. The CDR3 totals 16 residues. The germline gives CDR1 SGHRS, CDR2 YFSETQ. Unmatched junction bases numbered 16, after V lost 4 bases and J lost 10 bases. The CDR3 loop is CASSQTQTGGLSVAFF. The CDR3, as DNA: TGCGCCAGCAGCCAAACGCAGACAGGGGGCTTATCGGTAGCTTTCTTT.

The chain has TRBV10-3 and TRBJ2-2; a possible D gene is TRBD1 (6 bases). Germline V gene sequence: CDR1 ENHRY, CDR2 SYGVKD. The CDR3 consists of 13 residues. The V end lost 6 bases, the J end lost 4 bases, and 9 bases lay between the germline ends. In DNA, the CDR3 is TGTGCCATCAGCGGGACAAGCACCGGGGAGCTGTTTTTT. Translating gives CAISGTSTGELFF.

The J gene is TRBJ2-2, the V gene TRBV10-3; no clear D. Trimming took off 8 bases at V and 0 bases at J, with 7 bases between the two ends. The V gene's germline CDR1 is ENHRY and CDR2 SYGVKD. There are 13 residues in the CDR3. For the CDR3, the DNA is TGTGCCATCGCAGTGGCGAACACCGGGGAGCTGTTTTTT. Translated: CAIAVANTGELFF.

The chain is built from TRBV29-1 and TRBJ2-7; possible D gene TRBD1, 6 bases. V lost 8 bases to trimming and J lost 3 bases, with 14 bases between them. CDR1 and CDR2 (germline): SQVTM, ANQGSEA. The length of the CDR3 is 12 residues. CDR3 in DNA: TGCAGCTACACAGGGTTTAACTACGAGCAGTACTTC. Translated: CSYTGFNYEQYF.

This clone has more than one count but fewer than ten. V is TRBV7-2 and J is TRBJ1-5; D not resolved. Looked up from germline, CDR1 is SGHTA and CDR2 is FQGNSA. This CDR3 is built from 16 residues. The V end was cut by 0 bases, the J end by 3 bases, with 12 bases between. The CDR3 DNA follows: TGTGCCAGCAGCTTAGCGGGGAGAGGCAACAATCAGCCCCAGCATTTT. This codes for CASSLAGRGNNQPQHF.

The rearrangement joins TRBV7-9 to TRBJ1-1; D uncertain. The CDR3 spans 14 residues. The ends were cut back, 2 bases at V and 1 base at J, with 8 bases in the middle. Germline V gene sequence: CDR1 SEHNR, CDR2 FQNEAQ (reference sequence). In nucleotides, the CDR3 is TGTGCCAGCAGCTTATATGCAGGGAACACTGAAGCTTTCTTT. It codes for CASSLYAGNTEAFF.

The V call is TRBV18, the J call TRBJ2-3; 8 positions agree with TRBD2. The CDR3 sequence is 17 residues long. CDR1 KGHSH and CDR2 LQKENI come from the germline V gene. Losses at the gene ends were 1 base for V and 6 bases for J; bases not matched to a gene: 12. The DNA of the CDR3 is TGTGCCAGCTCACCACGGCAGGCGGGGGGCGTGTTGGATACGCAGTATTTT. It codes for CASSPRQAGGVLDTQYF.

This clone appeared a few times. The chain recombines TRBV6-5 with TRBJ1-1; D gene unclear. CDR1 is MNHEY and CDR2 is SVGAGI in the germline V gene. V shed 2 bases and J shed 12 bases, with 19 bases lying between them. This CDR3 is built from 14 residues. The CDR3 DNA follows: TGTGCCAGCAGTTACGGGAGGACGGCGAAGAGGACTTTCTTT. Encoded protein: CASSYGRTAKRTFF.

The chain couples TRBV6-5 to TRBJ1-1; perhaps TRBD1 as D (5 bases). CDR3 size: 13 residues. V was cut by 1 base and J by 9 bases, with 12 bases left in between. Germline assignment: CDR1 MNHEY and CDR2 SVGAGI. CDR3 DNA: TGTGCCAGCAGTTACTTAGAGGCAGGGCAAGCTTTCTTT. Encoded protein: CASSYLEAGQAFF.

The V and J genes are TRBV19 and TRBJ1-1, with 8 positions matching TRBD1. CDR1 and CDR2 from the germline V gene are LNHDA and SQIVND (reference sequence). J lost 5 bases, V lost 7 bases, and 12 bases had no gene match. The CDR3 extends over 15 amino acids. The CDR3 is CASTPGQGRWTEAFF. DNA of the CDR3: TGTGCCAGTACGCCCGGACAGGGAAGGTGGACTGAAGCTTTCTTT. Supplemented by reference TRBV19 and TRBJ1-1, the full variable domain reads DGGITQSPKYLFRKEGQNVTLSCEQNLNHDAMYWYRQDPGQGLRLIYYSQIVNDFQKGDIAEGYSVSREKKESFPLTVTSAQKNPTAFYLCASTPGQGRWTEAFFGQGTRLTVV.

The V call is TRBV6-2 or TRBV6-3, the J call TRBJ1-3; possibly TRBD1 for D (5 bases). V was cut by 6 bases and J by 1 base, with 16 bases left in between. The CDR3 extends over 16 amino acids. Germline V lookup: CDR1 MNHEY, CDR2 SVGEGT. CDR3 amino acids: CASSPWQGSSGNTIYF. As DNA, the CDR3 is TGTGCCAGCAGCCCTTGGCAGGGTTCTTCTGGAAACACCATATATTTT.

This clone was seen only once. The rearrangement joins TRBV12-5 to TRBJ2-6; D gene ambiguous. The germline V gene encodes CDR1 LGHNT and CDR2 FRNRAP. Deletions cut 3 bases from V and 0 bases from J, with 6 bases between. There are 15 residues in the CDR3. CDR3 bases: TGTGCTAGTGGTTTAGAGCTCTCTGGGGCCAACGTCCTGACTTTC. Its translation: CASGLELSGANVLTF.